The 8 T cell receptor beta chains listed next were all sequenced from one sample in a study of cytomegalovirus exposure and HLA in healthy donors. The protocol was immunoSEQ multiplex PCR, while the TCRdb copy is restricted to in-frame clones and leaves out a portion. The sample contains hundreds of thousands of clones, around 86% of which appear only once. Sequencing input: PBMCs. The origin of the receptors is a woman aged 18-29 years in good health and CMV-seronegative.

The V gene is TRBV7-9, the J gene TRBJ2-2, with TRBD2 matching 9 bases. With V trimmed by 5 bases and J by 3 bases, 4 bases remained unmatched. The CDR3 has 15 residues. From germline, CDR1 is SEHNR and CDR2 FQNEAQ (reference sequence). This CDR3 reads CASSRSGSDTGELFF. In nucleotides, the CDR3 is TGTGCCAGCAGCCGTAGCGGGAGCGACACCGGGGAGCTGTTTTTT.

The chain is built from TRBV30 and TRBJ1-2; D may be TRBD1 (5 bases). The germline gives CDR1 GTSNPN, CDR2 SVGIG (reference sequence). The CDR3 is made up of 15 amino acids. Trimming took off 4 bases at V and 4 bases at J, with 19 bases between the two ends. The DNA of the CDR3 is TGTGCCTGGACCCTTGCGGGAGGGGACCCCTATGGCTACACCTTC. The encoded protein is CAWTLAGGDPYGYTF.

This clone was seen once. The chain is built from TRBV6-1 and TRBJ2-7; TRBD2 matches at 8 bases. The length of the CDR3 is 15 residues. Germline V CDR1 and CDR2: MNHNS, SASEGT. V was clipped by 5 bases and J by 0 bases; unmatched bases: 6. The CDR3 region is CASSKKRESSYEQYF. CDR3 bases: TGTGCCAGCAGTAAAAAGCGGGAGAGCTCCTACGAGCAGTACTTC.

The chain links TRBV4-2 to TRBJ2-6; 9 bases line up with TRBD1. Trimming cost V 1 base and J 4 bases; bases outside gene matches: 2. CDR3 length: 16 residues. CDR1 and CDR2 from the germline V gene are LGHNA and YNFKEQ. The CDR3 protein is CASSQAGTGGANVLTF. The CDR3 nucleotides read TGTGCCAGCAGCCAAGCCGGGACAGGGGGGGCCAACGTCCTGACTTTC.

This chain connects TRBV10-1 to TRBJ2-1, with 7 bases aligning to TRBD1. Germline V gene data show CDR1 as WNHNN and CDR2 as SYGVQD (reference sequence). This CDR3 region has 15 residues. V was clipped by 4 bases and J by 1 base; unmatched bases: 4. CDR3 in amino acids: CASSANRGSYNEQFF. The CDR3 DNA follows: TGCGCCAGCAGTGCAAACAGGGGTTCCTACAATGAGCAGTTCTTC.

The sample holds a few counts of this clone. The rearrangement joins TRBV2 to TRBJ2-5; tentatively, D is TRBD1 (5 bases). The CDR3 runs 11 residues. From germline, CDR1 is SNHLY and CDR2 FYNNEI. V was trimmed by 8 bases and J by 3 bases, leaving 7 bases between them. CDR3 nucleotides: TGTGCCAGCGGGGCCGAAGAGACCCAGTACTTC. Its protein is CASGAEETQYF.

J is TRBJ2-5 and V is TRBV18; 7 positions agree with TRBD2. CDR1 is KGHSH and CDR2 is LQKENI in the germline V gene. This CDR3 contains 15 residues. V dropped 2 bases and J dropped 1; count of bases not matched to a gene: 4. The CDR3 coding sequence is TGTGCCAGCTCACCATCGGGACTAAGCCAAGAGACCCAGTACTTC. It translates to CASSPSGLSQETQYF.

The rearrangement uses TRBV28 and TRBJ1-5, with 12 bases aligning to TRBD1. V lost 5 bases to trimming and J lost 7 bases; unmatched junction nucleotides: 12. The CDR3 is 17 residues long. Per the germline V gene, CDR1 is MDHEN and CDR2 is SYDVKM. The CDR3 DNA follows: TGTGCCAGCAGTAAGACCGGGACAGGGGGCCGAAACCAGCCCCAGCATTTT. Its protein is CASSKTGTGGRNQPQHF.